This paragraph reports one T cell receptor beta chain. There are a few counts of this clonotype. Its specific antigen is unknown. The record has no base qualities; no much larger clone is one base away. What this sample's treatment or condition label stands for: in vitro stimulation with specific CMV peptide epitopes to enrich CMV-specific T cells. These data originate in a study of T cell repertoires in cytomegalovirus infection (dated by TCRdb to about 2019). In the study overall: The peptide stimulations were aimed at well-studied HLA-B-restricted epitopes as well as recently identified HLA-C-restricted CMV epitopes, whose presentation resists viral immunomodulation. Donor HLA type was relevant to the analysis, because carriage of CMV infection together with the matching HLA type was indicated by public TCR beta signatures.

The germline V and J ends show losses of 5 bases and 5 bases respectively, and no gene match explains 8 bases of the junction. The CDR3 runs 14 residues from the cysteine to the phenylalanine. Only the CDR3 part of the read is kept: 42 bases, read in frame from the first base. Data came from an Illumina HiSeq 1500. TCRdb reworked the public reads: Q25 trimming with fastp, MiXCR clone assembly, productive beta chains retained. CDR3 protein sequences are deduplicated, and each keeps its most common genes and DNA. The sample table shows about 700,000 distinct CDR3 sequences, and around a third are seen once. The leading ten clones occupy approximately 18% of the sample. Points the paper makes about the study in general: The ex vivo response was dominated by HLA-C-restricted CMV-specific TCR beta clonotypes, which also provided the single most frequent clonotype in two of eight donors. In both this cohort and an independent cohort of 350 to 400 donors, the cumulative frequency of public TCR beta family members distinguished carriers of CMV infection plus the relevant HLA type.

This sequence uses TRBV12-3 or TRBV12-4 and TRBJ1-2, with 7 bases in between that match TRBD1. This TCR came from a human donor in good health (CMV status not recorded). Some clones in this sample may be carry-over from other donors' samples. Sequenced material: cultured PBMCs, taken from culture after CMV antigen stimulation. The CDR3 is CASSPTGTAYGYTF. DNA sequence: TGTGCCAGCAGTCCTACCGGGACAGCATATGGCTACACCTTC.